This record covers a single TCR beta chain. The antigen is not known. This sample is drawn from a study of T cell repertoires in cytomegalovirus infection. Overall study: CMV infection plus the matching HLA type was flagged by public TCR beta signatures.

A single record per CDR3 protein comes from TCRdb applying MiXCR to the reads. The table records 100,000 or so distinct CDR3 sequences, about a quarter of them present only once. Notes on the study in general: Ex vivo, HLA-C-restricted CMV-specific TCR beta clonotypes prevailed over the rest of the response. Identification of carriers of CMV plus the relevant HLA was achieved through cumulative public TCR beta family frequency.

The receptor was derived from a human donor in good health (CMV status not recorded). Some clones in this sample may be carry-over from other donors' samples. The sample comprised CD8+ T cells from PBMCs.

The CDR3 is CASSSPGVGPEQFF. Written as DNA, the CDR3 is TGTGCCAGCAGTTCCCCTGGCGTGGGGCCGGAGCAGTTCTTC. This chain uses TRBV27 with TRBJ2-1; TRBD1 is a possible D gene (5 bases). Germline CDR1 MNHEY, CDR2 SMNVEV (reference sequence). Trimming stripped 4 bases from V and 10 bases from J, with 17 bases between. This CDR3 region has 14 residues.